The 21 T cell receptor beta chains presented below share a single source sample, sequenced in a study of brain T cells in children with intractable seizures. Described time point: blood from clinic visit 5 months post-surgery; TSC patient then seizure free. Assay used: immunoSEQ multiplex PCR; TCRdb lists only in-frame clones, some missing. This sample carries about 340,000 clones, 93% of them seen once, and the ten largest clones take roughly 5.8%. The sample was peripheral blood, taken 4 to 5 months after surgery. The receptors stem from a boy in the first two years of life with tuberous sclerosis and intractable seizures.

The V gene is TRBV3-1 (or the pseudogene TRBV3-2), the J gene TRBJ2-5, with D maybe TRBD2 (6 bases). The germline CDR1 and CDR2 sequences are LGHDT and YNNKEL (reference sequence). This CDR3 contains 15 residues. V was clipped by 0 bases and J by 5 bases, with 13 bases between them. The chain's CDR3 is CASSQDPAGRETQYF. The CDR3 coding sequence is TGTGCCAGCAGCCAAGATCCGGCGGGGAGGGAGACCCAGTACTTC.

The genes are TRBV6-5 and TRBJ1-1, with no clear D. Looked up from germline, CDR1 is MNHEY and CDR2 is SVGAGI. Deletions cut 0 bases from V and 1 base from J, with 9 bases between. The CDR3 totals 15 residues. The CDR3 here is CASSYSRHSNTEAFF. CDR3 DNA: TGTGCCAGCAGTTACTCTCGGCACTCGAACACTGAAGCTTTCTTT.

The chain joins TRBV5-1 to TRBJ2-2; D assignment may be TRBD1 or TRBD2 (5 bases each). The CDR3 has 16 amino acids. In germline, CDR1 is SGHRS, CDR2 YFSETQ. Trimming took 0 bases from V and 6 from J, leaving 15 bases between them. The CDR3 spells CASSLGPGRGAGELFF. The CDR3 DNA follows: TGCGCCAGCAGCTTGGGACCCGGACGGGGCGCCGGGGAGCTGTTTTTT.

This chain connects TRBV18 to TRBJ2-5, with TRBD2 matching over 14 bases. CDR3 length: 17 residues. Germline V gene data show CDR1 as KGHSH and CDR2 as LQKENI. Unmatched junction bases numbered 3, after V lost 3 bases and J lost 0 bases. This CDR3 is CASSPRGLAGDQETQYF. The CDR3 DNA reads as TGTGCCAGCTCACCGAGGGGACTAGCGGGGGACCAAGAGACCCAGTACTTC.

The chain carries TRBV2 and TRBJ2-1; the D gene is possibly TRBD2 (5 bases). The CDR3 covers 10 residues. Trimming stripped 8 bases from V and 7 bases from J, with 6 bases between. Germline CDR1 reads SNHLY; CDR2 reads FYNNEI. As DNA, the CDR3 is TGTGCCAGCCGGGGAAATGAGCAGTTCTTC. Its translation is CASRGNEQFF.

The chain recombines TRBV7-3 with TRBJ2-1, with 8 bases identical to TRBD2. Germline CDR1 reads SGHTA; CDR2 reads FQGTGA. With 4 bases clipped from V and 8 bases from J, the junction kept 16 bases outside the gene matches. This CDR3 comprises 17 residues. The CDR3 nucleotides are TGTGCCAGCAGCTCCCTTGGAGCGGGAGCCCCAAGGGATGAGCAGTTCTTC. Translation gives CASSSLGAGAPRDEQFF.

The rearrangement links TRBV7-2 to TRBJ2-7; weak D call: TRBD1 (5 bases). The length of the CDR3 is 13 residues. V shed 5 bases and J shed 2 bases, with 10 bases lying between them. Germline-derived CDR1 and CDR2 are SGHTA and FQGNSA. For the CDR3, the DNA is TGTGCCAGCAGCCTCACAGGTACCTACGAGCAGTACTTC. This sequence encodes CASSLTGTYEQYF.

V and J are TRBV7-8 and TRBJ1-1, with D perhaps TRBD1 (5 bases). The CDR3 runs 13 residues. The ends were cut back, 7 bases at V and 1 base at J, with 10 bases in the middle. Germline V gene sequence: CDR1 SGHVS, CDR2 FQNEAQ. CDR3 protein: CASTFDRNTEAFF. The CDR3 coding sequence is TGTGCCAGCACCTTCGACAGGAACACTGAAGCTTTCTTT.

DNA for the CDR3: TGTGCCTGGAGGGGACAGGGGCAGCCCCAGCATTTT. Amino acids: CAWRGQGQPQHF. The chain employs TRBV30 and TRBJ1-5; TRBD1 agrees at 10 bases. Germline CDR1 reads GTSNPN; CDR2 reads SVGIG (reference sequence). The CDR3 totals 12 residues. With V trimmed by 3 bases and J by 7 bases, 0 bases remained unmatched. Drawing the rest from reference TRBV30 and TRBJ1-5, the complete variable domain is SQTIHQWPATLVQPVGSPLSLECTVEGTSNPNLYWYRQAAGRGLQLLFYSVGIGQISSEVPQNLSASRPQDRQFILSSKKLLLSDSGFYLCAWRGQGQPQHFGDGTRLSIL.

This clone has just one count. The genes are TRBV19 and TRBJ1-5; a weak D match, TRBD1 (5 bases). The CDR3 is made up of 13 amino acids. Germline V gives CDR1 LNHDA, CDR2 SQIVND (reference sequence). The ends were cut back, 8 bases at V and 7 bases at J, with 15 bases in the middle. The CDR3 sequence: CASQGRGSQPQHF. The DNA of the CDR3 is TGTGCCAGTCAGGGAAGGGGCTCCCAGCCCCAGCATTTT. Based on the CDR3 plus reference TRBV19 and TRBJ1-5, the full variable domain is DGGITQSPKYLFRKEGQNVTLSCEQNLNHDAMYWYRQDPGQGLRLIYYSQIVNDFQKGDIAEGYSVSREKKESFPLTVTSAQKNPTAFYLCASQGRGSQPQHFGDGTRLSIL.

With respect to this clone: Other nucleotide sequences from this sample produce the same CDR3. This chain's CDR3 is CASSFGLYEQYF. The CDR3 bases are TGTGCCAGCAGTTTTGGGCTCTACGAGCAGTACTTC. This sequence joins TRBV12-3 or TRBV12-4 and TRBJ2-7; no reliable D call. V lost 3 bases, J lost 3 bases, and 6 bases lay in between. This CDR3 contains 12 residues.

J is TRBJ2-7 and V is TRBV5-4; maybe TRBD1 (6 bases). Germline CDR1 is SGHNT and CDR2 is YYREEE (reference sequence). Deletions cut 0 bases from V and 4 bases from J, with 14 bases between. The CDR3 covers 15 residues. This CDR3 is CASSLGGTQPYEQYF. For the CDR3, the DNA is TGTGCCAGCAGCTTGGGTGGGACACAGCCTTACGAGCAGTACTTC.

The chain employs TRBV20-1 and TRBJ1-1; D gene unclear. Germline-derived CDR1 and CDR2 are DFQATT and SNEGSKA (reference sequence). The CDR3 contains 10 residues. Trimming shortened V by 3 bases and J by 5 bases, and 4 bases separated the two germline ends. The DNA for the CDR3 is TGCAGTGCTAGGTTAACTGAAGCTTTCTTT. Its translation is CSARLTEAFF.

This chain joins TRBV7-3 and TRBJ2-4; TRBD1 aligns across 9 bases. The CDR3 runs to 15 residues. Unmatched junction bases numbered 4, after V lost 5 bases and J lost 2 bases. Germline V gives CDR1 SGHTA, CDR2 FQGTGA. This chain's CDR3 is CASSPGQGTKNIQYF. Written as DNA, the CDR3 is TGTGCCAGCAGCCCGGGACAGGGAACCAAAAACATTCAGTACTTC.

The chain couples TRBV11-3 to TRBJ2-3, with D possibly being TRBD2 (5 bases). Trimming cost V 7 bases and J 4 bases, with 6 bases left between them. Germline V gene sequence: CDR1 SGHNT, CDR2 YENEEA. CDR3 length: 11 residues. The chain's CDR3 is CASKEADTQYF. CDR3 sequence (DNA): TGTGCCAGCAAGGAGGCAGATACGCAGTATTTT.

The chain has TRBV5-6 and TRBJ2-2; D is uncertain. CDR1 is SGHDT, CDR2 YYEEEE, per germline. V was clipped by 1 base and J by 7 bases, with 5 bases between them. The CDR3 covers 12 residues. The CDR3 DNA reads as TGTGCCAGCAGCTTGCTGGTCGGGGAGCTGTTTTTT. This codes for CASSLLVGELFF.

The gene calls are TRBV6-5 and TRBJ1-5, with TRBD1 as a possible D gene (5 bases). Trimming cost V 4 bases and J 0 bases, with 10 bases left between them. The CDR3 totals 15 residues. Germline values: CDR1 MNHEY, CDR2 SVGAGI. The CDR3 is CASSFRDSSNQPQHF. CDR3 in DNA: TGTGCCAGCAGTTTCCGAGACAGTAGCAATCAGCCCCAGCATTTT.

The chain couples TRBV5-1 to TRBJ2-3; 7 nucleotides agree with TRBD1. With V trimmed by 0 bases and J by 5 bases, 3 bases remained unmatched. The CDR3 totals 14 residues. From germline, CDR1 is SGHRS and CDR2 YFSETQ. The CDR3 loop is CASSLEGQRDTQYF. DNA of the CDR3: TGCGCCAGCAGCTTGGAGGGACAGCGAGATACGCAGTATTTT.

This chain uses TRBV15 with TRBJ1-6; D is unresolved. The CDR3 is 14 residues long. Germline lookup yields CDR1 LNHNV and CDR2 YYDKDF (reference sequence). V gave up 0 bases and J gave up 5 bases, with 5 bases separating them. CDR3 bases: TGTGCCACCAGCAGAGATTCCGATAATTCACCCCTCCACTTT. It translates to CATSRDSDNSPLHF.

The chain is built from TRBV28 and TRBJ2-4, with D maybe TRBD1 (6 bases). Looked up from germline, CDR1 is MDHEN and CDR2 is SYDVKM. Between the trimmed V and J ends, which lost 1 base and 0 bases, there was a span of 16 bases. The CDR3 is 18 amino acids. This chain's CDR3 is CASSLFSGTSIAKNIQYF. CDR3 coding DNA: TGTGCCAGCAGTTTATTCTCCGGGACATCCATAGCCAAAAACATTCAGTACTTC.

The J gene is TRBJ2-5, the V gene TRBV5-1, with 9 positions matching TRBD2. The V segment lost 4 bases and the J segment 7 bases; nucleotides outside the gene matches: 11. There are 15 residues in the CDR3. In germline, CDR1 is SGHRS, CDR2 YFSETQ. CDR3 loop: CASSPPGTSSATQYF. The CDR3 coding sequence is TGCGCCAGCAGCCCCCCCGGGACTAGCTCGGCGACCCAGTACTTC.